These 19 T cell receptor beta chains share one sample of origin, sequenced in a study of blood T cell repertoires in COVID-19 (TCRdb year 2020). Library method: the immunoSEQ multiplex PCR assay. The immuneACCESS repertoire file appears here via TCRdb, limited to in-frame rearrangements. These files lack a portion of the clones; in checked studies, under half of the deficit traces to unresolved V genes, and the cause of the others is not known. The sample contains 200,000 to 250,000 clones, about 91% of them found a single time. Of the sample, approximately 14% is held by the ten largest clones. Sequencing was performed on PBMCs or T cells enriched from blood (not recorded which). The receptors here all came from a woman aged 45-59 years with acute COVID-19.

The V call is TRBV6-2 or TRBV6-3, the J call TRBJ1-5, with a tentative D call TRBD1 (5 bases). V was shortened by 2 bases and J by 5 bases, with 7 bases between the two germline ends. The CDR3 length is 13 residues. Germline V CDR1 and CDR2: MNHEY, SVGEGT. CDR3 amino acids: CASSYRGDQPQHF. In DNA, the CDR3 is TGTGCCAGCAGTTACAGGGGCGATCAGCCCCAGCATTTT.

The chain employs TRBV5-1 and TRBJ1-2; D gene unclear. The V gene lost 5 bases and the J gene lost 7 bases, with 21 bases spanning the gap. The length of the CDR3 is 15 residues. The germline gives CDR1 SGHRS, CDR2 YFSETQ. CDR3 protein: CASRPTSGTTAGYTF. In DNA form, the CDR3 reads TGCGCCAGCAGACCAACCTCCGGTACTACCGCTGGCTACACCTTC.

This chain joins TRBV5-4 and TRBJ1-2; TRBD1 might be the D (6 bases). The CDR3 is 18 amino acids. Germline CDR1 SGHNT, CDR2 YYREEE (reference sequence). V lost 4 bases and J 3 bases, leaving 25 bases between the germline ends. This chain's CDR3 is CASSMGTRGTPRDYGYTF. The CDR3 DNA is TGTGCCAGCAGCATGGGAACCAGGGGAACGCCCAGGGACTATGGCTACACCTTC.

This chain connects TRBV11-1 to TRBJ1-2; the D gene is possibly TRBD1 (5 bases). Between the trimmed V and J ends, which lost 0 bases and 2 bases, there was a span of 10 bases. CDR3 length equals 15 residues. Per the germline V gene, CDR1 is SGHAT and CDR2 is FQDESV (reference sequence). In DNA form, the CDR3 reads TGTGCCAGCAGCTTAGCGGCGGGGGTGAACTATGGCTACACCTTC. Its protein product is CASSLAAGVNYGYTF. Looking up the rest from reference TRBV11-1 and TRBJ1-2 gives the full variable domain: EAEVAQSPRYKITEKSQAVAFWCDPISGHATLYWYRQILGQGPELLVQFQDESVVDDSQLPKDRFSAERLKGVDSTLKIQPAELGDSAMYLCASSLAAGVNYGYTFGSGTRLTVV.

V is TRBV19 and J is TRBJ2-1, with 8 bases that match TRBD2. V lost 7 bases to trimming and J lost 5 bases; unmatched junction nucleotides: 4. Germline CDR1 reads LNHDA; CDR2 reads SQIVND (reference sequence). This CDR3 is 13 amino acids long. The DNA of the CDR3 is TGTGCCAGTAAGGGCGGGGGGCACAATGAGCAGTTCTTC. Translating gives CASKGGGHNEQFF.

V and J are TRBV28 and TRBJ2-3; D gene uncertain. This CDR3 has 14 residues. Germline assignment: CDR1 MDHEN and CDR2 SYDVKM. V was shortened by 2 bases and J by 6 bases, with 12 bases between the two germline ends. In DNA, the CDR3 is TGTGCCAGCAGTTTAGAGGTGCGGCGGGATACGCAGTATTTT. Translation gives CASSLEVRRDTQYF.

The gene calls are TRBV28 and TRBJ1-1; D unresolved. V was clipped by 5 bases and J by 4 bases, with 17 bases between them. There are 15 residues in the CDR3. Germline CDR1 MDHEN, CDR2 SYDVKM. CDR3 in DNA: TGTGCCAGCAGTCCCCGGGTGGTGGGTGCCACTGAAGCTTTCTTT. Translated, it gives CASSPRVVGATEAFF.

The chain uses TRBV4-1 and TRBJ2-7; no clear D gene. The V gene's germline CDR1 is MGHRA and CDR2 YSYEKL. CDR3 size: 14 residues. V shed 0 bases and J shed 1 base, with 7 bases lying between them. CDR3 loop: CASSQDTNSYEQYF. The CDR3 nucleotides read TGCGCCAGCAGCCAAGATACAAATTCCTACGAGCAGTACTTC.

The chain employs TRBV19 and TRBJ1-2; D gene unclear. Germline loops: CDR1 LNHDA, CDR2 SQIVND (reference sequence). The CDR3 totals 11 residues. Deletions cut 6 bases from V and 3 bases from J, with 5 bases between. CDR3 amino acids: CASRRDYGYTF. CDR3 coding DNA: TGTGCCAGTAGGAGGGACTATGGCTACACCTTC.

The V call is TRBV28, the J call TRBJ1-4, with 9 positions matching TRBD1. V shed 1 base, J shed 8 bases, and the junction held 11 bases outside the gene matches. The CDR3 contains 17 residues. CDR1 and CDR2 from the germline V gene are MDHEN and SYDVKM. DNA for the CDR3: TGTGCCAGCAGTTTATCACTTGCCCGGGACAGGGCGGAAAAACTGTTTTTT. It yields the protein CASSLSLARDRAEKLFF. Together with reference TRBV28 and TRBJ1-4, the CDR3 gives the full variable domain: DVKVTQSSRYLVKRTGEKVFLECVQDMDHENMFWYRQDPGLGLRLIYFSYDVKMKEKGDIPEGYSVSREKKERFSLILESASTNQTSMYLCASSLSLARDRAEKLFFGSGTQLSVL.

This clone was found a few times. The gene calls are TRBV7-9 and TRBJ1-1; TRBD1 is a possible D gene (6 bases). The CDR3 sequence is 15 residues long. The germline V gene encodes CDR1 SEHNR and CDR2 FQNEAQ (reference sequence). Trimming cost V 1 base and J 4 bases, with 13 bases left between them. The CDR3 nucleotides are TGTGCCAGCAGCTTAGTTGGGCAGGGGAGCACTGAAGCTTTCTTT. This translates into CASSLVGQGSTEAFF.

The genes are TRBV15 and TRBJ2-1; D remains ambiguous. CDR1 is LNHNV, CDR2 YYDKDF, per germline (reference sequence). This CDR3 comprises 15 residues. Trimming took off 0 bases at V and 0 bases at J, with 6 bases between the two ends. The CDR3 DNA reads TGTGCCACCAGCAGAGATATCGTCTCCTACAATGAGCAGTTCTTC. Translating gives CATSRDIVSYNEQFF.

The chain has TRBV3-1 (or the pseudogene TRBV3-2) and TRBJ1-3; weak D call: TRBD1 (5 bases). The CDR3 extends over 15 amino acids. V dropped 0 bases and J dropped 3 bases, with 9 bases sitting between them. The germline V gene has CDR1 LGHDT and CDR2 YNNKEL (reference sequence). The CDR3 region is CASSQDGADGNTIYF. CDR3 sequence (DNA): TGTGCCAGCAGCCAAGATGGGGCAGATGGAAACACCATATATTTT.

This clone was counted only a few times. This chain connects TRBV5-4 to TRBJ2-5; the match to TRBD2 covers 7 bases. CDR1 is SGHNT, CDR2 YYREEE, per germline (reference sequence). V was pared by 3 bases and J by 4 bases, with 6 bases of the junction left unmatched. The CDR3 has 14 amino acids. CDR3 protein: CASSSGLDGETQYF. CDR3 bases: TGTGCCAGCAGCTCTGGACTAGATGGAGAGACCCAGTACTTC.

V and J are TRBV30 and TRBJ2-7; a weak D match, TRBD1 (6 bases). CDR3 size: 13 residues. Germline V gene lookup returns CDR1 GTSNPN and CDR2 SVGIG (reference sequence). The V gene lost 3 bases and the J gene lost 2 bases, with 11 bases spanning the gap. The CDR3 DNA follows: TGTGCCTGGAGGAAGGACAGACCCTACGAGCAGTACTTC. Translating gives CAWRKDRPYEQYF. The full variable domain, its missing parts supplied by reference TRBV30 and TRBJ2-7, is SQTIHQWPATLVQPVGSPLSLECTVEGTSNPNLYWYRQAAGRGLQLLFYSVGIGQISSEVPQNLSASRPQDRQFILSSKKLLLSDSGFYLCAWRKDRPYEQYFGPGTRLTVT.

The chain couples TRBV4-2 to TRBJ2-7, with D tentatively TRBD2 (5 bases). The V end was cut by 0 bases, the J end by 3 bases, with 15 bases between. This CDR3 has 16 residues. Germline V gene data show CDR1 as LGHNA and CDR2 as YNFKEQ. CDR3 region: CASSQDPGGSFYEQYF. The CDR3 DNA is TGTGCCAGCAGCCAAGATCCTGGAGGCTCCTTCTACGAGCAGTACTTC.

The CDR3 DNA reads TGTGCCAGCAGCTTAGGACTTCTGACAGGAGACTATGGCTACACCTTC. Protein: CASSLGLLTGDYGYTF. The V gene is TRBV11-1, the J gene TRBJ1-2, with D maybe TRBD1 (6 bases). CDR1 is SGHAT, CDR2 FQDESV, per germline (reference sequence). V lost 1 base and J lost 3, with 15 bases in between. The length of the CDR3 is 16 residues.

This rearrangement joins TRBV18 to TRBJ1-1; maybe TRBD1 (6 bases). This CDR3 region has 15 residues. V was cut by 0 bases and J by 4 bases, with 12 bases left in between. CDR1 and CDR2 from the germline V gene are KGHSH and LQKENI. CDR3 DNA sequence: TGTGCCAGCTCACCACCGGGGGCTAGGGGCACTGAAGCTTTCTTT. Amino acids: CASSPPGARGTEAFF.

This chain joins TRBV10-3 and TRBJ1-2; D ambiguous. The CDR3 is 14 residues long. CDR1 ENHRY and CDR2 SYGVKD come from the germline V gene. The V end was cut by 6 bases, the J end by 5 bases, with 16 bases between. The CDR3 is CAISLVPKEYGYTF. The CDR3, as DNA: TGTGCCATCAGCCTGGTCCCAAAGGAGTATGGCTACACCTTC.